The 23 T cell receptor beta chains presented below share a single source sample, sequenced in a study of shared clonotypes between healthy human individuals. Using immunoSEQ multiplex PCR, the repertoire was profiled, and TCRdb retains in-frame clones only, with some absent. The table lists over a million clones, about 74% of them singletons. The specimen sequenced was memory CD4+ T cells sorted from blood. Specified subset: CD45RA-negative fraction. The receptors were sampled from a man between 18 and 35 years old in good health.

The chain is built from TRBV15 and TRBJ2-3, with 7 bases fitting TRBD1. The germline V gene encodes CDR1 LNHNV and CDR2 YYDKDF (reference sequence). The CDR3 is made up of 13 amino acids. V dropped 10 bases and J dropped 7; count of bases not matched to a gene: 11. CDR3 nucleotides: TGTGCCATCCAGACAGGGCTAAGGAATACGCAGTATTTT. Its protein product is CAIQTGLRNTQYF.

The chain recombines TRBV7-8 with TRBJ2-4, with D perhaps assigned TRBD1 or TRBD2 (5 bases each). This CDR3 comprises 16 residues. Germline values: CDR1 SGHVS, CDR2 FQNEAQ. V lost 5 bases and J 7 bases, leaving 21 bases between the germline ends. The CDR3 DNA reads TGTGCCAGCAGCCCGAATACCGGGGCCGGCTCGAACATTCAGTACTTC. Protein sequence: CASSPNTGAGSNIQYF.

The chain has TRBV2 and TRBJ2-2, with a possible D match to TRBD1 (5 bases). The ends were cut back, 4 bases at V and 6 bases at J, with 15 bases in the middle. This CDR3 is 15 amino acids long. CDR1 SNHLY and CDR2 FYNNEI come from the germline V gene. In DNA form, the CDR3 reads TGTGCCAGCAGTGCAGGTCAGGGTTGGTCCGGGGAGCTGTTTTTT. Translated, it gives CASSAGQGWSGELFF. Full variable domain (remainder filled in from reference TRBV2 and TRBJ2-2): EPEVTQTPSHQVTQMGQEVILRCVPISNHLYFYWYRQILGQKVEFLVSFYNNEISEKSEIFDDQFSVERPDGSNFTLKIRSTKLEDSAMYFCASSAGQGWSGELFFGEGSRLTVL.

This clone was detected once. The chain combines TRBV5-6 with TRBJ2-2; D unclear. V was trimmed by 0 bases and J by 1 base, leaving 7 bases between them. The germline V gene encodes CDR1 SGHDT and CDR2 YYEEEE. CDR3 size: 15 residues. DNA of the CDR3: TGTGCCAGCAGCTTGGGTGTAGGGAACACCGGGGAGCTGTTTTTT. Translating it yields CASSLGVGNTGELFF.

This sequence joins TRBV5-4 and TRBJ2-3, with a weak D call TRBD1 (6 bases). The CDR3 totals 18 residues. CDR1 is SGHNT, CDR2 YYREEE, per germline (reference sequence). V was shortened by 0 bases and J by 2 bases, with 19 bases between the two germline ends. CDR3 in amino acids: CASSLGGQRVKITDTQYF. The CDR3 nucleotides are TGTGCCAGCAGCTTGGGAGGACAGAGGGTGAAAATCACAGATACGCAGTATTTT.

This clone was counted a single time. The chain recombines TRBV7-9 with TRBJ2-2; D is unclear. Trimming took off 3 bases at V and 0 bases at J, with 8 bases between the two ends. The CDR3 is made up of 15 amino acids. Germline V gene sequence: CDR1 SEHNR, CDR2 FQNEAQ (reference sequence). Written as DNA, the CDR3 is TGTGCCAGCAGCTTGTATGCAGCGAACACCGGGGAGCTGTTTTTT. Translating it yields CASSLYAANTGELFF.

The chain carries TRBV6-5 and TRBJ2-1; D is uncertain. This CDR3 is built from 15 residues. V lost 0 bases and J lost 0, with 6 bases in between. The germline CDR1 and CDR2 sequences are MNHEY and SVGAGI. The CDR3 is CASSYSTNSYNEQFF. The CDR3 coding sequence is TGTGCCAGCAGTTACTCCACCAACTCCTACAATGAGCAGTTCTTC.

The V and J genes are TRBV2 and TRBJ2-7, with D uncertain. V dropped 6 bases and J dropped 0 bases, with 12 bases sitting between them. Germline assignment: CDR1 SNHLY and CDR2 FYNNEI. This CDR3 is 14 amino acids long. This CDR3 reads CASRTGVYSYEQYF. Here the CDR3 DNA reads TGTGCCAGCAGGACGGGCGTCTACTCCTACGAGCAGTACTTC.

The chain uses TRBV7-2 and TRBJ2-1; 13 nucleotides align to TRBD2. This CDR3 has 14 residues. Looked up from germline, CDR1 is SGHTA and CDR2 is FQGNSA. The J segment lost 11 bases and the V segment lost 6 bases, leaving 7 bases of the junction unmatched. The CDR3 loop is CASSSRTSGSQQFF. CDR3 in DNA: TGTGCCAGCAGTTCTAGGACTAGCGGGAGTCAGCAGTTCTTC.

This clone appeared a few times. This chain joins TRBV5-4 and TRBJ1-2; the match to TRBD1 covers 8 bases. CDR3 length: 16 amino acids. Germline values: CDR1 SGHNT, CDR2 YYREEE (reference sequence). Germline trimming cut 0 bases from V and 2 bases from J; bases unmatched to any gene: 6. The CDR3 DNA is TGTGCCAGCAGCTTGGTAGGACAGGGACGGAACTATGGCTACACCTTC. Translation: CASSLVGQGRNYGYTF.

The rearrangement joins TRBV30 to TRBJ1-2, with D uncertain. Germline V gene lookup returns CDR1 GTSNPN and CDR2 SVGIG (reference sequence). With 2 bases removed from V and 4 bases from J, the gap between germline ends came to 8 bases. The CDR3 consists of 12 residues. CDR3 amino acids: CAWSLGPYGYTF. CDR3 nucleotide sequence: TGTGCCTGGAGTCTCGGACCCTATGGCTACACCTTC.

There are a few counts of this clone. V usage is TRBV6-1 and J usage is TRBJ1-2, with a weak D call TRBD1 (6 bases). The ends were cut back, 4 bases at V and 6 bases at J, with 15 bases in the middle. The CDR3 runs to 14 residues. CDR1 is MNHNS, CDR2 SASEGT, per germline. CDR3 in amino acids: CASSAGTGWNGYTF. CDR3 nucleotides: TGTGCCAGCAGTGCAGGAACAGGGTGGAATGGCTACACCTTC.

The V and J genes are TRBV10-3 and TRBJ2-2; no clear D gene. CDR1 and CDR2 from the germline V gene are ENHRY and SYGVKD. The CDR3 is 13 amino acids. V lost 0 bases and J lost 6, with 5 bases in between. This chain's CDR3 is CAISESVPGELFF. The CDR3 DNA sequence: TGTGCCATCAGTGAGTCGGTCCCCGGGGAGCTGTTTTTT.

The chain employs TRBV30 and TRBJ1-2; D is uncertain. Germline CDR1 GTSNPN, CDR2 SVGIG (reference sequence). The ends were cut back, 3 bases at V and 2 bases at J, with 7 bases in the middle. The CDR3 is 12 amino acids. The CDR3 protein is CAWSRTNYGYTF. CDR3 bases: TGTGCCTGGAGCCGCACCAACTATGGCTACACCTTC. The whole variable domain, remainder taken from reference TRBV30 and TRBJ1-2, is SQTIHQWPATLVQPVGSPLSLECTVEGTSNPNLYWYRQAAGRGLQLLFYSVGIGQISSEVPQNLSASRPQDRQFILSSKKLLLSDSGFYLCAWSRTNYGYTFGSGTRLTVV.

The table lists this clone with a few counts. The V and J genes are TRBV10-1 and TRBJ1-2; D uncertain. From germline, CDR1 is WNHNN and CDR2 SYGVQD (reference sequence). V was clipped by 3 bases and J by 5 bases, with 4 bases between them. This CDR3 comprises 11 residues. The CDR3 reads CASSDGYGYTF. Written as DNA, the CDR3 is TGCGCCAGCAGTGATGGGTATGGCTACACCTTC.

This CDR3 is CASRPGWFDDTQYF. In DNA form, the CDR3 reads TGTGCCAGCAGACCGGGGTGGTTCGACGATACGCAGTATTTT. This chain connects TRBV6-5 to TRBJ2-3, with D tentatively TRBD2 (5 bases). The germline V gene encodes CDR1 MNHEY and CDR2 SVGAGI. CDR3 length: 14 residues. Trimming stripped 6 bases from V and 6 bases from J, with 16 bases between.

The chain uses TRBV30 and TRBJ2-3, with 7 bases matching TRBD2. J lost 3 bases, V lost 1 base, and 4 bases had no gene match. Germline V gene lookup returns CDR1 GTSNPN and CDR2 SVGIG (reference sequence). The CDR3 runs 14 residues. In DNA form, the CDR3 reads TGTGCCTGGAGTGGGACTAGGAGGACAGATACGCAGTATTTT. Translating it yields CAWSGTRRTDTQYF.

The chain couples TRBV6-6 to TRBJ1-1; possible D gene TRBD1, 6 bases. V lost 6 bases, J lost 3 bases, and 14 bases lay in between. Germline V CDR1 and CDR2: MNHNY, SVGAGI (reference sequence). There are 14 residues in the CDR3. CDR3 nucleotides: TGTGCCAGCAGCACTCTTGGGGGCCACACTGAAGCTTTCTTT. This codes for CASSTLGGHTEAFF.

The chain carries TRBV7-9 and TRBJ2-1, with D perhaps matching TRBD2 (6 bases). In germline, CDR1 is SEHNR, CDR2 FQNEAQ (reference sequence). V lost 5 bases and J 8 bases, leaving 22 bases between the germline ends. The CDR3 covers 16 residues. The CDR3 coding sequence is TGTGCCAGCAGCGGACTGATTGCGGGGTTTTTGCATGAGCAGTTCTTC. As protein: CASSGLIAGFLHEQFF.

V is TRBV19 and J is TRBJ1-1; the D is unclear. The CDR3 length is 13 residues. In germline, CDR1 is LNHDA, CDR2 SQIVND (reference sequence). The ends were cut back, 3 bases at V and 0 bases at J, with 5 bases in the middle. Written as DNA, the CDR3 is TGTGCCAGTAGTATTATGGTGAACACTGAAGCTTTCTTT. This sequence encodes CASSIMVNTEAFF.

V and J are TRBV5-8 and TRBJ1-5; unclear D gene. Germline CDR1 and CDR2: SGHTS and YDEGEE. V lost 2 bases and J 1 base, leaving 13 bases between the germline ends. The CDR3 extends over 16 amino acids. CDR3 sequence: CASSFPPGWSNQPQHF. The CDR3, as DNA: TGTGCCAGCAGCTTCCCCCCGGGATGGAGCAATCAGCCCCAGCATTTT.

This clone was seen a few times. The chain is built from TRBV2 and TRBJ2-2; no clear D. Germline V gene lookup returns CDR1 SNHLY and CDR2 FYNNEI. Deletions cut 5 bases from V and 1 base from J, with 8 bases between. This CDR3 spans 14 amino acids. This CDR3 is CASSPGRNTGELFF. The CDR3 nucleotides are TGTGCCAGCAGTCCCGGACGGAACACCGGGGAGCTGTTTTTT.

The chain combines TRBV4-1 with TRBJ1-6; the D is unclear. The CDR3 totals 17 residues. The germline V gene has CDR1 MGHRA and CDR2 YSYEKL. V was trimmed by 0 bases and J by 4 bases, leaving 13 bases between them. CDR3 sequence reads: CASSQEGGRLYNSPLHF. In nucleotides, the CDR3 is TGCGCCAGCAGCCAAGAGGGAGGGCGCCTATATAATTCACCCCTCCACTTT.